A single sample gave rise to the 29 T cell receptor beta chains below, sequenced in a study of T cells in women clearing cervical HPV infection. TCRdb keeps only in-frame clones here, not all; method: immunoSEQ multiplex PCR. The sample holds over 30,000 clones. What was sequenced was blood buffy coat. The source is a woman between 18 and 70 years old with a cervical HPV16 infection that either progressed to CIN3+ or cleared (not recorded which).

A remark on this clone: The CDR3 end is not reached by the read, which stops 3 residues before it; the germline J gene fills it in. The chain uses TRBV6-1 and TRBJ1-2; tentatively, D is TRBD1 (6 bases). Per the germline V gene, CDR1 is MNHNS and CDR2 is SASEGT. This CDR3 has 15 residues. The part of the CDR3 DNA that was read is TGTGCCAGCAGTGAACTAGCGGGGGGCACAGATACC. Its translation: CASSELAGGTDT. The whole CDR3 protein reads CASSELAGGTDTYTF.

In regard to this clone: The CDR3 extends 3 residues past the end of the read, so its final part is completed from the germline J gene. The chain carries TRBV19 and TRBJ1-1; a weak D match, TRBD1 (6 bases). Per germline, CDR1 LNHDA and CDR2 SQIVND (reference sequence). Trimming pared 5 bases from V and 7 bases from J, leaving 14 bases between. The CDR3 consists of 13 residues. The CDR3 sequence is CASSEGTKIEAFF. The part of the CDR3 DNA that was read is TGTGCCAGTAGTGAAGGGACAAAGATTGAA.

Comments on this clone: The CDR3 end is not reached by the read, which stops 3 residues before it; the germline J gene fills it in. The chain couples TRBV5-1 to TRBJ2-7; D not certain. Germline CDR1 is SGHRS and CDR2 is YFSETQ. The ends were cut back, 0 bases at V and 3 bases at J, with 7 bases in the middle. The CDR3 spans 13 residues. The chain's CDR3 is CASSLDSLYEQYF. Partial CDR3 DNA: TGCGCCAGCAGCTTGGATTCCCTCTACGAG.

Worth noting for this clone: The read terminates 3 residues before the CDR3 end, so the remaining end is supplied by the germline J gene. The rearrangement uses TRBV7-8 and TRBJ2-5; TRBD1 is a possible D gene (6 bases). This CDR3 spans 14 amino acids. Germline values: CDR1 SGHVS, CDR2 FQNEAQ. V was clipped by 5 bases and J by 4 bases, with 14 bases between them. The CDR3 loop reads CASSRGGITETQYF. The sequenced CDR3 bases are TGTGCCAGCAGCCGAGGGGGAATTACAGAGACC.

As to this clone: The CDR3 goes on 3 residues after the read ends, and that part is filled in from the germline J gene. The V and J genes are TRBV20-1 and TRBJ2-5, with 7 bases fitting TRBD2. The ends lost 8 bases at V and 2 bases at J; junction bases unmatched: 14. The CDR3 has 15 residues. Germline-derived CDR1 and CDR2 are DFQATT and SNEGSKA (reference sequence). The CDR3 DNA, read in part, is TGCAGTTCCCCTTCTCCTGGCGGGGGTCAAGAGACC. It encodes CSSPSPGGGQET. The complete CDR3 protein is CSSPSPGGGQETQYF.

Regarding this clone: At one boundary the junction diverges from the germline segment, which might be a read error. The read gets to within 3 residues of the CDR3 end, and the germline J gene fills in the rest. The gene calls are TRBV19 and TRBJ2-3; D unclear. The CDR3 consists of 15 residues. Germline-derived CDR1 and CDR2 are LNHDA and SQIVND (reference sequence). Incomplete CDR3 DNA: TGTGCCAGTAGTTTAGACATTCCCAGCACAGATACG. Amino acids: CASSLDIPSTDT. The full CDR3 protein reads CASSLDIPSTDTQYF.

To note about this clone: The sequence runs out 3 residues before the end of the CDR3; the remainder is reconstructed from the germline J gene. The chain is built from TRBV7-2 and TRBJ1-2, with D hard to call. This CDR3 comprises 15 residues. Germline CDR1 and CDR2: SGHTA and FQGNSA. Trimming took 5 bases from V and 1 from J, leaving 14 bases between them. The DNA read from the CDR3 is TGTGCCAGCAGCCTCCGAGGCAGGAGTAACTATGGC. Its translation is CASSLRGRSNYG. In full, the CDR3 reads CASSLRGRSNYGYTF.

Comments on this clone: The read is 3 residues too short to cover the CDR3 end, so that end is filled in from the germline J gene. This chain joins TRBV10-3 and TRBJ2-3; 9 bases are shared with TRBD2. This CDR3 region has 14 residues. CDR1 is ENHRY and CDR2 is SYGVKD in the germline V gene. V lost 7 bases, J lost 2 bases, and 4 bases stayed unmatched. CDR3 sequence: CAIMASGDTDTQYF. The DNA read from the CDR3 is TGTGCCATCATGGCTAGCGGGGACACAGATACG.

The CDR3 DNA, read in part, is TGTGCCAGTAGTATGGACTCCACGTTTAATGAG. Its protein is CASSMDSTFNE. The entire CDR3 reads CASSMDSTFNEQFF. The chain carries TRBV19 and TRBJ2-1, with D possibly being TRBD2 (5 bases). The read terminates 3 residues before the CDR3 end, so the remaining end is supplied by the germline J gene. This CDR3 comprises 14 residues. The V end was cut by 3 bases, the J end by 7 bases, with 13 bases between. In germline, CDR1 is LNHDA, CDR2 SQIVND (reference sequence).

For this clone: Read data end 3 residues before the CDR3 end; the end is taken from the germline J gene. J is TRBJ1-1 and V is TRBV20-1; 7 bases line up with TRBD1. The CDR3 has 15 amino acids. With V trimmed by 0 bases and J by 3 bases, 7 bases remained unmatched. Per the germline V gene, CDR1 is DFQATT and CDR2 is SNEGSKA (reference sequence). This CDR3 reads CSARDHRGLDTEAFF. The sequenced part of the CDR3 DNA is TGCAGTGCTAGAGATCACAGGGGATTAGACACTGAA.

Of note for this clone: The read gets to within 3 residues of the CDR3 end, and the germline J gene fills in the rest. This chain connects TRBV7-9 to TRBJ1-2, with D unclear. The CDR3 is 14 amino acids. Looked up from germline, CDR1 is SEHNR and CDR2 is FQNEAQ (reference sequence). CDR3 DNA (partial): TGTGCCAGCAGCTTCTCGGGGATCACAGATACC. Translated: CASSFSGITDT. The whole CDR3 protein is CASSFSGITDTYTF.

In the case of this clone: The read stops 3 residues short of the end of the CDR3; the missing end is completed from the germline J gene. The rearrangement uses TRBV5-1 and TRBJ2-2; 7 bases line up with TRBD1. V dropped 2 bases and J dropped 2; count of bases not matched to a gene: 3. CDR3 length equals 15 residues. From germline, CDR1 is SGHRS and CDR2 YFSETQ. CDR3 DNA (partial): TGCGCCAGCAGCTTCCAGGGGGTTAACACCGGGGAG. Amino acids: CASSFQGVNTGE. The whole CDR3 protein is CASSFQGVNTGELFF. Supplemented by reference TRBV5-1 and TRBJ2-2, the full variable domain reads KAGVTQTPRYLIKTRGQQVTLSCSPISGHRSVSWYQQTPGQGLQFLFEYFSETQRNKGNFPGRFSGRQFSNSRSEMNVSTLELGDSALYLCASSFQGVNTGELFFGEGSRLTVL.

A remark on this clone: The read falls 3 residues short of the CDR3 end, and the missing part is taken from the germline J gene. V and J are TRBV10-3 and TRBJ1-1; D perhaps matches TRBD1 (6 bases). V was shortened by 5 bases and J by 0 bases, with 13 bases between the two germline ends. The germline V gene encodes CDR1 ENHRY and CDR2 SYGVKD. The CDR3 length is 15 residues. The CDR3 here is CAISSQGQMNTEAFF. The covered CDR3 bases are TGTGCCATCAGTTCCCAAGGACAGATGAACACTGAA.

Of note for this clone: The junction departs from the called germline gene at one end, perhaps through a read error. The observed sequence ends 3 residues before the CDR3 terminus, with the missing tail filled in from the germline J gene. This sequence joins TRBV4-2 and TRBJ2-1; possible D gene TRBD1, 6 bases. The CDR3 spans 15 residues. The germline CDR1 and CDR2 sequences are LGHNA and YNFKEQ. CDR3 sequence: CASSQVGGVEDEQFF. Partial CDR3 DNA: TGCGCCAGCAGCCAAGTAGGGGGAGTCGAGGATGAG.

About this clone: The sequence runs out 3 residues before the end of the CDR3; the remainder is reconstructed from the germline J gene. V gene TRBV7-2 combines with J gene TRBJ1-3; 10 bases line up with TRBD1. Germline CDR1 and CDR2: SGHTA and FQGNSA. Trimming took 5 bases from V and 4 from J; bases not matched to a gene: 5. The CDR3 runs 15 residues. CDR3 DNA (partial): TGTGCCAGCAGCCCTCGGACAGGGGGGGGAAACACC. Translating it yields CASSPRTGGGNT. The complete CDR3 sequence is CASSPRTGGGNTIYF.

In the case of this clone: The read gets to within 3 residues of the CDR3 end, and the germline J gene fills in the rest. The rearrangement links TRBV7-9 to TRBJ1-2; possible D gene TRBD1, 6 bases. This CDR3 comprises 11 residues. The germline CDR1 and CDR2 sequences are SEHNR and FQNEAQ (reference sequence). The CDR3 sequence is CASSGGAGYTF. CDR3 bases read: TGTGCCAGCAGCGGGGGGGCCGGC.

Comments on this clone: The read ends 3 residues shy of where the CDR3 ends; the end is completed using the germline J gene. V and J are TRBV2 and TRBJ2-6; 12 bases are shared with TRBD1. The CDR3 loop spans 16 amino acids. Trimming took 8 bases from V and 4 from J; bases not matched to a gene: 6. CDR1 and CDR2 from the germline V gene are SNHLY and FYNNEI. The CDR3 here is CASGRDRGQGANVLTF. CDR3 DNA (partial): TGTGCCAGCGGGAGGGACAGGGGGCAAGGGGCCAACGTC.

Concerning this clone itself: The read ends 3 residues before the CDR3 terminus; that terminus is restored from the germline J gene. The chain links TRBV2 to TRBJ2-1, with TRBD2 identical over 8 bases. The germline V gene has CDR1 SNHLY and CDR2 FYNNEI. The CDR3 has 15 residues. Trimming took 6 bases from V and 0 from J; bases not matched to a gene: 4. Incomplete CDR3 DNA: TGTGCCAGCAGCGCCAGCGGGAGCTCCTACAATGAG. Translating it yields CASSASGSSYNE. The whole CDR3 protein reads CASSASGSSYNEQFF.

Concerning this clone itself: The read comes to an end 3 residues before the CDR3 does, leaving the germline J gene to fill in the end. V and J are TRBV2 and TRBJ1-2, with a weak D call TRBD1 (6 bases). Germline V gene data show CDR1 as SNHLY and CDR2 as FYNNEI. V lost 8 bases, J lost 2 bases, and 18 bases lay in between. This CDR3 is built from 15 residues. The CDR3 sequence: CASEAGDILNYGYTF. CDR3 DNA (partial): TGTGCCAGCGAGGCAGGGGACATACTCAACTATGGC. Filled out from reference TRBV2 and TRBJ1-2, the complete variable domain reads EPEVTQTPSHQVTQMGQEVILRCVPISNHLYFYWYRQILGQKVEFLVSFYNNEISEKSEIFDDQFSVERPDGSNFTLKIRSTKLEDSAMYFCASEAGDILNYGYTFGSGTRLTVV.

As to this clone: The CDR3 end falls 3 residues outside the read, so it is completed with the germline J gene. The chain links TRBV4-2 to TRBJ2-1; D is possibly TRBD1 or TRBD2 (5 bases each). The CDR3 has 14 residues. Germline V gene lookup returns CDR1 LGHNA and CDR2 YNFKEQ. V shed 0 bases and J shed 9 bases, with 12 bases lying between them. The DNA read from the CDR3 is TGTGCCAGCAGCCAAGAAATCAGGGAGAGTGAG. Its translation: CASSQEIRESE. From start to end, the CDR3 is CASSQEIRESEQFF.

Concerning this clone: The CDR3 end falls 3 residues outside the read, so it is completed with the germline J gene. V and J are TRBV6-1 and TRBJ1-4; 7 bases agree with TRBD1. Looked up from germline, CDR1 is MNHNS and CDR2 is SASEGT. The CDR3 sequence is 15 residues long. Unmatched junction bases numbered 3, after V lost 3 bases and J lost 2 bases. The CDR3 sequence: CASSDHRGTNEKLFF. CDR3 DNA (partial): TGTGCCAGCAGTGACCACAGGGGTACTAATGAAAAA.

About this clone itself: The read gets to within 3 residues of the CDR3 end, and the germline J gene fills in the rest. The gene calls are TRBV6-2 or TRBV6-3 and TRBJ1-2; 12 bases are a match to TRBD1. V was clipped by 7 bases and J by 7 bases; unmatched bases: 13. CDR1 MNHEY and CDR2 SVGEGT come from the germline V gene. CDR3 length: 16 amino acids. Here the CDR3 reads CASTTTLGTGGSGYTF. The part of the CDR3 DNA that was read is TGTGCCAGCACAACCACGCTTGGGACAGGGGGCTCTGGC.

As for this clone: Coverage ceases 3 residues before the CDR3 finishes, and the germline J gene fills in the end. This chain uses TRBV30 with TRBJ2-5, with D perhaps TRBD2 (6 bases). The CDR3 sequence is 13 residues long. The germline gives CDR1 GTSNPN, CDR2 SVGIG (reference sequence). Trimming cost V 0 bases and J 2 bases, with 7 bases left between them. The sequenced part of the CDR3 DNA is TGTGCCTGGAGTGTGGGGGGTCAAGAGACC. Translating it yields CAWSVGGQET. The whole CDR3 sequence is CAWSVGGQETQYF.

On this clone itself: From the germline J gene comes the end of the CDR3, since the read stops 3 residues before it. The chain carries TRBV20-1 and TRBJ2-2, with D possibly matching TRBD2 (6 bases). CDR1 and CDR2 from the germline V gene are DFQATT and SNEGSKA (reference sequence). This CDR3 is built from 14 residues. Between the trimmed V and J ends, which lost 0 bases and 4 bases, there was a span of 9 bases. The DNA read from the CDR3 is TGCAGTGCTAGAGATCAGACTAGCACCGGGGAG. Translated, it gives CSARDQTSTGE. The CDR3 in full is CSARDQTSTGELFF.

Remarks on this clone: The read ends 3 residues before the CDR3 terminus; that terminus is restored from the germline J gene. The chain links TRBV20-1 to TRBJ2-3, with TRBD2 matching over 7 bases. Germline CDR1 and CDR2: DFQATT and SNEGSKA (reference sequence). CDR3 length: 14 residues. Trimming cost V 4 bases and J 1 base; bases outside gene matches: 5. CDR3 DNA (partial): TGCAGTGCTAAACCAGGGAGGGGCACAGATACG. Translating gives CSAKPGRGTDT. The CDR3 in full is CSAKPGRGTDTQYF.

This chain's CDR3 is CASSLYSLNYGYTF. The sequenced CDR3 bases are TGTGCCAGCAGCTTGTACAGCCTTAACTATGGC. The V call is TRBV5-4, the J call TRBJ1-2, with D unresolved. Sequencing ends 3 residues short of the CDR3 end; the germline J gene provides the rest. This CDR3 is 14 amino acids long. V was shortened by 1 base and J by 1 base, with 8 bases between the two germline ends. Germline lookup yields CDR1 SGHNT and CDR2 YYREEE (reference sequence).

On this clone itself: The read terminates 3 residues ahead of where the CDR3 ends, so the germline J gene completes it. The chain carries TRBV7-9 and TRBJ2-7; TRBD2 aligns across 8 bases. Germline values: CDR1 SEHNR, CDR2 FQNEAQ (reference sequence). The CDR3 runs 15 residues. The V and J ends lost 5 bases and 1 base, in that order; junction bases with no gene match: 7. The CDR3 loop is CASSQRGTTSYEQYF. The CDR3 DNA, read in part, is TGTGCCAGCAGCCAGCGGGGGACTACGTCCTACGAG. Together with reference TRBV7-9 and TRBJ2-7, the CDR3 gives the full variable domain: DTGVSQNPRHKITKRGQNVTFRCDPISEHNRLYWYRQTLGQGPEFLTYFQNEAQLEKSRLLSDRFSAERPKGSFSTLEIQRTEQGDSAMYLCASSQRGTTSYEQYFGPGTRLTVT.

Comments on this clone: With the read ending 3 residues before the CDR3 end, the germline J gene is used to fill in that end. This chain links TRBV12-3 or TRBV12-4 with TRBJ1-2; D is uncertain. The CDR3 runs 11 residues. CDR3 amino acids: CASSPGEGYTF. Partial CDR3 DNA: TGTGCCAGCAGCCCCGGGGAGGGC.

For this clone: Coverage ceases 3 residues before the CDR3 finishes, and the germline J gene fills in the end. The chain employs TRBV2 and TRBJ1-5; a possible D gene is TRBD1 (6 bases). CDR3 length equals 14 residues. From germline, CDR1 is SNHLY and CDR2 FYNNEI. Between the trimmed V and J ends, which lost 5 bases and 0 bases, there was a span of 8 bases. CDR3 DNA (partial): TGTGCCAGCAGTTACAGGGATAGCAATCAGCCC. This gives the protein CASSYRDSNQP. The CDR3 in its entirety is CASSYRDSNQPQHF. Supplemented by reference TRBV2 and TRBJ1-5, the full variable domain reads EPEVTQTPSHQVTQMGQEVILRCVPISNHLYFYWYRQILGQKVEFLVSFYNNEISEKSEIFDDQFSVERPDGSNFTLKIRSTKLEDSAMYFCASSYRDSNQPQHFGDGTRLSIL.